Listed below are T cell receptor beta chains from one sample, sequenced in a study of blood T cell repertoires in COVID-19. The assay was immunoSEQ multiplex PCR, and TCRdb's table has in-frame clones only and misses some. Among hundreds of thousands of clones listed, roughly 80% were seen once. Sequenced: PBMCs or T cells enriched from blood (not recorded which). The receptors derive from a woman aged 50 to 60 who had been exposed to COVID-19. Both conserved end residues are part of each CDR3. The D gene is left open where the match is weak. Where a row states a size, it is once, few, many or the class of an expanded clone; other rows omit it.

abundance	j_gene	len	v_gene	d_gene	CDR3aa	CDR3nt
.	TRBJ2-5	14	TRBV6-1	.	CASSEARGTETQYF	TGTGCCAGCAGTGAAGCGCGGGGAACAGAGACCCAGTACTTC
.	TRBJ2-7	17	TRBV5-5	.	CASSSPGPGLPGDEQYF	TGTGCCAGCAGCTCACCCGGCCCAGGTCTTCCCGGCGACGAGCAGTACTTC
once	TRBJ1-2	13	TRBV27	TRBD1	CASSLRGQRGYTF	TGTGCCAGCAGTTTAAGGGGGCAGAGAGGCTACACCTTC
.	TRBJ2-3	13	TRBV7-6	.	CAGPGFGKLTQYF	TGTGCAGGCCCAGGGTTCGGTAAGCTTACGCAGTATTTT
.	TRBJ1-1	13	TRBV10-3	TRBD1	CAIRGGAGTEAFF	TGTGCCATCAGAGGGGGCGCGGGCACTGAAGCTTTCTTT
.	TRBJ1-2	18	TRBV12-5	TRBD1	CASGYGSTQTGPNYGYTF	TGTGCTAGTGGTTACGGATCAACCCAGACAGGGCCTAACTATGGCTACACCTTC
.	TRBJ1-1	14	TRBV7-2	.	CASSLAGLNTEAFF	TGTGCCAGCAGCCTCGCAGGGCTGAACACTGAAGCTTTCTTT
.	TRBJ1-1	14	TRBV3-1/TRBV3-2	TRBD1	CASSQGQGGTEAFF	TGTGCCAGCAGCCAAGGACAGGGGGGCACTGAAGCTTTCTTT
many	TRBJ2-7	17	TRBV7-9	.	CASSTNSPGPALNEQYF	TGTGCCAGCAGCACGAACTCCCCAGGGCCTGCTTTAAACGAGCAGTACTTC
.	TRBJ2-2	15	TRBV15	TRBD2	CATSRGGVVTGELFF	TGTGCCACCAGCAGGGGAGGGGTAGTCACCGGGGAGCTGTTTTTT
.	TRBJ1-1	16	TRBV5-1	TRBD1	CASSLGLGQANTEAFF	TGCGCCAGCAGCTTGGGATTGGGACAGGCCAACACTGAAGCTTTCTTT
.	TRBJ1-3	16	TRBV30	.	CAWSQGHLDSGNTIYF	TGTGCCTGGAGTCAAGGACACCTCGACTCTGGAAACACCATATATTTT
.	TRBJ1-1	12	TRBV18	.	CASSPNPSGAFF	TGTGCCAGCTCACCAAACCCCTCGGGAGCTTTCTTT
.	TRBJ1-1	8	TRBV10-1	.	CACKSAFF	TGCGCCTGCAAATCGGCTTTCTTT
.	TRBJ2-6	18	TRBV19	TRBD2	CASSPSGGELSGANVLTF	TGTGCCAGTAGTCCTAGCGGGGGCGAACTCTCTGGGGCCAACGTCCTGACTTTC
.	TRBJ1-3	15	TRBV9	.	CASSVEQGSGNTIYF	TGTGCCAGCAGCGTAGAGCAGGGCTCTGGAAACACCATATATTTT
few	TRBJ1-4	15	TRBV15	TRBD1	CATSGTGGFSGKLFF	TGTGCCACCAGCGGCACAGGGGGCTTTTCCGGAAAACTGTTTTTT
.	TRBJ2-5	15	TRBV2	TRBD2	CASRARTSGLETQYF	TGTGCCAGCAGGGCTCGGACTAGCGGGTTAGAGACCCAGTACTTC
.	TRBJ1-1	13	TRBV7-9	.	CASSPRGRTEAFF	TGTGCCAGCAGCCCTCGGGGAAGGACTGAAGCTTTCTTT
.	TRBJ1-2	14	TRBV27	TRBD1	CASSQDRGVRGYTF	TGTGCCAGCAGTCAGGACAGGGGGGTACGTGGCTACACCTTC
.	TRBJ2-1	15	TRBV7-6	.	CASGKGLDSYNEQFF	TGTGCCAGCGGCAAGGGACTTGACTCCTACAATGAGCAGTTCTTC
once	TRBJ1-1	14	TRBV19	.	CASSIRGRNTEAFF	TGTGCCAGTAGTATAAGAGGTCGGAACACTGAAGCTTTCTTT
few	TRBJ2-3	16	TRBV30	TRBD2	CAWSVLTSGGPRTQYF	TGTGCCTGGAGTGTACTGACTAGCGGGGGGCCCCGAACGCAGTATTTT
once	TRBJ2-7	15	TRBV5-4	TRBD1	CASSSEGQGIYEQYF	TGTGCCAGCAGCTCGGAGGGACAGGGGATCTACGAGCAGTACTTC
once	TRBJ1-5	12	TRBV7-8	TRBD1	CASSSRGRPQHF	TGTGCCAGCAGCAGCAGGGGGAGGCCCCAGCATTTT